This T cell receptor (beta chain) stems from a study of blood T cell repertoires in COVID-19. About the research overall: Sources were T cells, B-cell-depleted T cells, or PBMCs; the material itself was cDNA or gDNA.

The CDR3 extends over 17 amino acids. Losses at the gene ends were 2 bases for V and 2 bases for J; bases not matched to a gene: 10. Per germline, CDR1 SGDLS and CDR2 YYNGEE. Profiling relied on immunoSEQ multiplex PCR, and the TCRdb table lists in-frame clones only, not all of them. The table includes about 280,000 clones, roughly 80% detected once. V and J are TRBV9 and TRBJ2-1; TRBD2 agrees at 7 bases. The receptor was isolated from a man aged 40-50 years who had been exposed to COVID-19. Material for sequencing was PBMCs or T cells enriched from blood (not recorded which). The CDR3 spells CASSVGGSSGTYNEQFF. The DNA of the CDR3 is TGTGCCAGCAGCGTCGGGGGGTCTAGCGGCACCTACAATGAGCAGTTCTTC.